The clone carrying this T cell receptor (beta chain) was seen many times. The antigen is unknown. MiXCR, applied by TCRdb to the 5' RACE reads, yields one record per CDR3 protein. The sample contains hundreds of thousands of distinct CDR3 sequences, more than 6.5% of which appear only once. This CDR3 has 16 amino acids. From germline, CDR1 is SGHTA and CDR2 FQGTGA. The junction had 7 bases not matched to a gene; V was cut back by 2 bases and J by 5 bases. The data belong to a study of identical twins. Overall study results and limits: Where out-of-frame alpha sequences were twin-shared, they showed excess low generation probability.

The same data also went into a second study, on yellow fever vaccine responses in identical twins.

The V call is TRBV7-3, the J call TRBJ2-1; 9 nucleotides align to TRBD2. Sample: memory (CD45RO+) T cells sorted from blood. This sequence was found in a woman under 30 in good health. The CDR3 sequence is CASSLPPGTSNNEQFF. The DNA of the CDR3 is TGTGCCAGCAGCTTACCTCCCGGGACTAGCAACAATGAGCAGTTCTTC.